This TCR beta chain was sequenced during a study of T-cell memory formation after mild COVID-19 (dated by TCRdb to 2020 to 2022). Notes on the research overall: Most TCR sequence clusters were specific to one of the two donors. Two young, previously healthy adult volunteers made up the cohort, one male and one female. Longitudinal TCRalpha and TCRbeta repertoire sequencing tracked T-cell clones expanding and contracting after mild COVID-19 in a couple of donors.

Study-level results and caveats: Some responding clones were found in pre-infection memory, which suggests that pre-existing cross-reactive memory T cells took part in the SARS-CoV-2 response. SARS-CoV-2 specificity of the second-wave clones peaking on day 37 was not confirmed. From day 15 to 85, contracting clones showed balanced CD4/CD8 phenotypes, whereas a second wave of clones that expanded from day 15 to 37 leaned towards CD4+. Contracting CD4+ clones were located mainly in the CM and EM memory subsets, whereas CD8+ clones were found to be enriched in EMRA. Only a couple of mild cases were covered by the study, and larger cohorts that include severe cases with pre-infection samples were considered necessary.

The data were produced on an Illumina NovaSeq 6000. cDNA libraries for TCRalpha and TCRbeta were prepared by 5'RACE using constant-segment primers, with sample barcodes and unique molecular identifiers added. Trizol reagent was used to extract RNA from every sample. Amplification of the libraries took two PCR steps, and the second step added a second sample barcode plus Illumina TruSeq adapters. Sequencing of libraries was performed on an Illumina NovaSeq with 2 x 150 bp paired-end reads. Under the source paper's analysis protocol: The reads were demultiplexed and collapsed into UMI-guided consensus sequences using migec v1.2.7. Using mixcr v2.1.11, UMI consensuses were aligned to TRA and TRB V and J templates and then assembled into clonotypes. Expanded or contracted clonotypes were those called significant by both edgeR and NoisET, with noise models trained on biological replicates. For edgeR calls, the thresholds were a false discovery rate-adjusted p below 0.01 and a log2 fold-change of 1. As an exploratory analysis of dynamics, max-normalized trajectories of the 1000 most abundant clonotypes were examined with PCA combined with hierarchical clustering. Each responding clone was given a CD4 or CD8 phenotype based on the CD4+ and CD8+ repertoires, which had been sequenced separately. The public reads were run again by TCRdb, first through fastp at Q25 and then through MiXCR, and only productive beta chains were kept. Merged by CDR3 protein, the rows form single entries marked with the most common genes and DNA. These V and J calls rely on TCRdb rather than the paper's analysis. The sample includes more than 150,000 distinct CDR3 sequences, with around a tenth observed a single time. The ten top clones hold about 3.8% of the sample.

PBMCs were isolated by Ficoll-Paque density gradient centrifugation. As regards this clonotype: There is no known antigen for this receptor. Base qualities are not at hand, and no much larger clone is one base apart.

The specimen sequenced was PBMCs or a T cell subset sorted from them (not recorded which). The clonotype was recovered from a man younger than 30 who had mild COVID-19 (a few samples of this study predate the infection). The sample titles of this study are shuffled in the database, so cell type and time point are left out; the donor was told from shared clones.

The bases are TGCGCCAGCAGCCGGCAACAGGGGGCGCGGACAGATACGCAGTATTTT. This yields the protein CASSRQQGARTDTQYF. The chain links TRBV4-1 with TRBJ2-3; 9 bases in the middle match TRBD1. The CDR3 numbers 16 residues from cysteine through phenylalanine. Only the CDR3 DNA stays, 48 bases, in frame from base 1. The germline V gene yields MGHRA for CDR1 and YSYEKL for CDR2. V ends up 4 bases short and J 3 bases short, with an unmatched junction base count of 8.